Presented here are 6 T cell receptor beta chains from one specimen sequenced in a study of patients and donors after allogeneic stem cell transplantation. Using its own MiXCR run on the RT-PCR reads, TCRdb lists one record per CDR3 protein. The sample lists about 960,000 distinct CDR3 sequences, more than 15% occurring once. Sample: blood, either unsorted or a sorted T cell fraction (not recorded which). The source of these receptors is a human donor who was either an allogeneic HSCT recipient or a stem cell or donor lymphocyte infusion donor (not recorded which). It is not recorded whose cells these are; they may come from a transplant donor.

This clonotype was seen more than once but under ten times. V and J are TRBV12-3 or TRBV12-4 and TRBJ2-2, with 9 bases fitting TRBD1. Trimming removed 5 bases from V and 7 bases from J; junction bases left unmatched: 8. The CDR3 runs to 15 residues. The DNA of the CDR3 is TGTGCCAGCAGTCCGGGACAGGGTCATGGCGGGGAGCTGTTTTTT. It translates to CASSPGQGHGGELFF.

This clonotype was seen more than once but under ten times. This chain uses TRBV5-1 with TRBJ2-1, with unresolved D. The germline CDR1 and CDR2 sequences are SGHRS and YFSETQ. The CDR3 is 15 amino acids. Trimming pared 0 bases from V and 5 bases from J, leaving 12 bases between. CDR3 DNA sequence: TGCGCCAGCAGCTTGGCCGCGGTCGGAAACAATGAGCAGTTCTTC. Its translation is CASSLAAVGNNEQFF.

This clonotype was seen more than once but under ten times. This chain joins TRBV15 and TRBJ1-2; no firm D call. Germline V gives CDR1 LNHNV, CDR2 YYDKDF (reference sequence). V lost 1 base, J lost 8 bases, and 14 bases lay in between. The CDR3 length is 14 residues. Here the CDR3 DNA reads TGTGCCACCAGCAGAGTCTTATTTACGGGGGGCTACACCTTC. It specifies CATSRVLFTGGYTF.

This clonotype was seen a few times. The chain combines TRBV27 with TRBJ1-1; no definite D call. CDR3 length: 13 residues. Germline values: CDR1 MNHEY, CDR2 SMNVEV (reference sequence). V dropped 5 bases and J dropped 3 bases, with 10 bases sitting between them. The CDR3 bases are TGTGCCAGCAGTCCTTTTGAGGACACTGAAGCTTTCTTT. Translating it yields CASSPFEDTEAFF.

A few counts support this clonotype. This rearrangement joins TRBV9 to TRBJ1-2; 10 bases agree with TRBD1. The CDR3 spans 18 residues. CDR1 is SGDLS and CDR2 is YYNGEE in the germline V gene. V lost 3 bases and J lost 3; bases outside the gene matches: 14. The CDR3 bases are TGTGCCAGCAGCGCGACCCCGACAGGGGGCATTAGGGACTATGGCTACACCTTC. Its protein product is CASSATPTGGIRDYGYTF.

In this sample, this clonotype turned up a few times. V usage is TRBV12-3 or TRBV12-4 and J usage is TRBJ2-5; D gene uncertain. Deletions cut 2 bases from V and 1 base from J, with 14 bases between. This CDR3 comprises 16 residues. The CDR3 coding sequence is TGTGCCAGCAGTTTAAAGGTTTGGGTACTCCAAGAGACCCAGTACTTC. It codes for CASSLKVWVLQETQYF.